A selection of T cell receptor beta chains follows, all from one sample in a study of T cell responses to AZD1222 COVID-19 vaccine. Measured with immunoSEQ multiplex PCR; TCRdb has only the in-frame clones, and not every one. The sample lists 100,000 to 150,000 clones; 88% were seen once. This material consisted of peripheral blood, taken on day 0 of AZD1222 vaccination. Source of these receptors: an adult in good health. The CDR3 runs from the conserved cysteine through the conserved F or W. The size field is filled for only some rows; it gives once, few, many or a size class.

j_gene: TRBJ1-2; v_gene: TRBV29-1; abundance: -; CDR3aa: CSVPKYRALGGYTF
j_gene: TRBJ1-1; v_gene: TRBV11-2; abundance: -; CDR3aa: CASSLYVKNTEAFF
j_gene: TRBJ2-2; v_gene: TRBV15; abundance: -; CDR3aa: CATSRARGNTGELFF
j_gene: TRBJ1-6; v_gene: TRBV5-1; abundance: -; CDR3aa: CASSFNRNGDNSPLHF
j_gene: TRBJ2-7; v_gene: TRBV7-8; abundance: -; CDR3aa: CASSASSGRAPQQYF
j_gene: TRBJ2-2; v_gene: TRBV30; abundance: -; CDR3aa: CAWAQNTGELFF
j_gene: TRBJ2-7; v_gene: TRBV5-6; abundance: -; CDR3aa: CASSYGRTMSYEQYF
j_gene: TRBJ1-1; v_gene: TRBV18; abundance: -; CDR3aa: CASSQGQGLIGTEAFF
j_gene: TRBJ2-3; v_gene: TRBV4-1; abundance: -; CDR3aa: CASSLEGVPDTQYF
j_gene: TRBJ1-5; v_gene: TRBV5-8; abundance: -; CDR3aa: CASGRYRGGNQPQHF
j_gene: TRBJ1-6; v_gene: TRBV6-5; abundance: few; CDR3aa: CASSWGRVGASPLHF
j_gene: TRBJ2-1; v_gene: TRBV4-1; abundance: once; CDR3aa: CASSQDGRRKQFF
j_gene: TRBJ2-7; v_gene: TRBV6-5; abundance: -; CDR3aa: CASSYSLAGYLEQYF
j_gene: TRBJ2-3; v_gene: TRBV6-2/TRBV6-3; abundance: -; CDR3aa: CASSYPPIGTDTQYF
j_gene: TRBJ2-6; v_gene: TRBV28; abundance: -; CDR3aa: CASTGPTANVLTF
j_gene: TRBJ1-1; v_gene: TRBV25-1; abundance: -; CDR3aa: CASSERGRLNTEAFF
j_gene: TRBJ1-1; v_gene: TRBV28; abundance: -; CDR3aa: CASSFKNTEAFF
j_gene: TRBJ1-6; v_gene: TRBV5-4; abundance: -; CDR3aa: CASSLERQYSPLHF
j_gene: TRBJ1-2; v_gene: TRBV5-4; abundance: -; CDR3aa: CASSWVPGQPRLGGYTF
j_gene: TRBJ1-1; v_gene: TRBV10-1; abundance: -; CDR3aa: CASSEATGGVNTEAFF
j_gene: TRBJ1-4; v_gene: TRBV6-5; abundance: -; CDR3aa: CASTQDRGPNEKLFF
j_gene: TRBJ2-3; v_gene: TRBV3-1/TRBV3-2; abundance: -; CDR3aa: CASSQVEGLRADTQYF
j_gene: TRBJ2-3; v_gene: TRBV29-1; abundance: -; CDR3aa: CSLGSSGSADTQYF
j_gene: TRBJ1-2; v_gene: TRBV19; abundance: -; CDR3aa: CASSDTGDYGYTF
j_gene: TRBJ2-7; v_gene: TRBV5-6; abundance: -; CDR3aa: CASSFLAGNEQYF
j_gene: TRBJ2-7; v_gene: TRBV28; abundance: -; CDR3aa: CASSLRRDYYEQYF
j_gene: TRBJ2-2; v_gene: TRBV3-1/TRBV3-2; abundance: -; CDR3aa: CASSQAASGGLTGELFF
j_gene: TRBJ1-2; v_gene: TRBV4-2; abundance: few; CDR3aa: CASSQGRGDYGYTF
j_gene: TRBJ1-1; v_gene: TRBV12-3/TRBV12-4; abundance: -; CDR3aa: CASRKGEGTEAFF
j_gene: TRBJ1-5; v_gene: TRBV2; abundance: once; CDR3aa: CASSIMGNNNQPQHF
j_gene: TRBJ2-3; v_gene: TRBV5-5; abundance: -; CDR3aa: CASSLGGGSTDTQYF
j_gene: TRBJ1-3; v_gene: TRBV3-1/TRBV3-2; abundance: -; CDR3aa: CASSRIERRGGNTIYF
j_gene: TRBJ2-1; v_gene: TRBV6-5; abundance: -; CDR3aa: CASSSSGAKHNEQFF